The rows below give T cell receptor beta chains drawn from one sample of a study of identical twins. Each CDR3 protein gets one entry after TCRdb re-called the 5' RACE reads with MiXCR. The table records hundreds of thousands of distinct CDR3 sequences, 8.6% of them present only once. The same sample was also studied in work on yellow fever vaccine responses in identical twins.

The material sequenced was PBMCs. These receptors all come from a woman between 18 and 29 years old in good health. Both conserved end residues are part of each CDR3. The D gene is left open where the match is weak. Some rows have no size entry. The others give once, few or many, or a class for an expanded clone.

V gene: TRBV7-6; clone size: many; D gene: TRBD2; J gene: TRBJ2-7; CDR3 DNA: TGTGCCAGCAGCCTACTAGCGGGGGGTCCCTCCTACGAGCAGTACTTC; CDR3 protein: CASSLLAGGPSYEQYF
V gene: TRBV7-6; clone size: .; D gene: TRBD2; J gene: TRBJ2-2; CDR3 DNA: TGTGCCAGCAGCTCCTTAGCGGGAGTCACCGGGGAGCTGTTTTTT; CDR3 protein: CASSSLAGVTGELFF
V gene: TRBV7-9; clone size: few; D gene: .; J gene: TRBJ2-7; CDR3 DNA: TGTGCCAGCAGCTTACCTAGTCTGCGTGATGAGCAGTACTTC; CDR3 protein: CASSLPSLRDEQYF
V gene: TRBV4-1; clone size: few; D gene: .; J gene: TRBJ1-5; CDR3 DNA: TGCGCCAGCAGCCAAGATTGGGGTCCAGGGCTTCAGCCCCAGCATTTT; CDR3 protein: CASSQDWGPGLQPQHF
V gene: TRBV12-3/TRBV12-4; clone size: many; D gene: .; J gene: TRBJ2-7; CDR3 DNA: TGTGCCAGCAGTTTATTGGGTTTTGAGCAGTACTTC; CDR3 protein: CASSLLGFEQYF
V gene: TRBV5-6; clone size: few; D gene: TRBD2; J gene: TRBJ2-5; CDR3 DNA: TGTGCCAGCATCTCAATAGCGGGAGGTCTGGAGACCCAGTACTTC; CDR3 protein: CASISIAGGLETQYF
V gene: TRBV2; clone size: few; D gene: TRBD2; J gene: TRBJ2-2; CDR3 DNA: TGTGCCAGCAGTCCCCAGACTAGCTCCACCGGGGAGCTGTTTTTT; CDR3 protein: CASSPQTSSTGELFF
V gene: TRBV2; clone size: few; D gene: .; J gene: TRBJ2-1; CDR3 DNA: TGTGCCAGCAGTGTACCGGCTAGCACGAGAGGTGAGCAGTTCTTC; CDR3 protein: CASSVPASTRGEQFF
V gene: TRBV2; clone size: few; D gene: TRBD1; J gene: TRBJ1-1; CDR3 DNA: TGTGCCAGCAGTGCTACAGGGGTCGGAAAGGTGTCCACTGAAGCTTTCTTT; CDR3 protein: CASSATGVGKVSTEAFF
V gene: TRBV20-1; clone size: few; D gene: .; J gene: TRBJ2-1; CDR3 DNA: TGCAGTGCACTCAGCGGGCTTCCTTCCTACAATGAGCAGTTCTTC; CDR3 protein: CSALSGLPSYNEQFF
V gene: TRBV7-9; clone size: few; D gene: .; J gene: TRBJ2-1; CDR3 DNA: TGTGCCAGCAGCAGAGGTCGGGAGCGATACAATGAGCAGTTCTTC; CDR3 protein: CASSRGRERYNEQFF
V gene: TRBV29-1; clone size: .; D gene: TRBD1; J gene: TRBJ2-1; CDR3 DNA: TGCAGCGTTGAAGGGGGGACAGGGCACTACAATGAGCAGTTCTTC; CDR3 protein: CSVEGGTGHYNEQFF
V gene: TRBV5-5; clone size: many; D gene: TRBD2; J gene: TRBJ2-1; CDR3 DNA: TGTGCCAGCAGCTGGGAAGCGAGCGGGAGGAATGAGCAGTTCTTC; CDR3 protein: CASSWEASGRNEQFF
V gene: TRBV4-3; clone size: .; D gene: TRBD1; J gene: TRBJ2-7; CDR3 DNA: TGCGCCAGCAGCCAAACGCGGACAGGACCTTACGAGCAGTACTTC; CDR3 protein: CASSQTRTGPYEQYF
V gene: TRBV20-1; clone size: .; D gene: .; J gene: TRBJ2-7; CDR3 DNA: TGCAGTGCTAGAGTGGGAGACGAGCAGTACTTC; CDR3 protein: CSARVGDEQYF
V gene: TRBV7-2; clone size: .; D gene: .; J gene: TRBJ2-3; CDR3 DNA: TGTGCCAGCACCAGACTGGGTGATGGCGATACGCAGTATTTT; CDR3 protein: CASTRLGDGDTQYF
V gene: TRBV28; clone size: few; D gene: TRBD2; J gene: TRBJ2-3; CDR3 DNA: TGTGCCAGCAGTTTACGCGGGGGGGCCGTTGATACGCAGTATTTT; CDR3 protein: CASSLRGGAVDTQYF
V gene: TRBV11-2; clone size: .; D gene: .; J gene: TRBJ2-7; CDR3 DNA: TGTGCCAGCAGCCTAGGGGACCCCTCGGGCGAGCAGTACTTC; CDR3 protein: CASSLGDPSGEQYF
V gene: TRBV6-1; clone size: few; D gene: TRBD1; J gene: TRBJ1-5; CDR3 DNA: TGTGCCAGCAGTGAAGATGCAGGGGGATGGCAGCCCCAGCATTTT; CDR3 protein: CASSEDAGGWQPQHF
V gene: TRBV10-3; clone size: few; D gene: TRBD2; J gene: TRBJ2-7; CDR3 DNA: TGTGCCATCAGTCCTAGCGGGGGACACTACGAGCAGTACTTC; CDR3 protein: CAISPSGGHYEQYF
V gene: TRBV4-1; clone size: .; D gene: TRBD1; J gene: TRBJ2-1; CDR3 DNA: TGCGCCAGCAGCCAATTAGGGGACAGCTACAATGAGCAGTTCTTC; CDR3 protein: CASSQLGDSYNEQFF
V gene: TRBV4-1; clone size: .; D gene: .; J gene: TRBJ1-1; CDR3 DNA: TGCGCCAGCAGCCAAGATTCAGGACGGAGGAACCCTGAATGGACTGAAGCTTTCTTT; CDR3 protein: CASSQDSGRRNPEWTEAFF
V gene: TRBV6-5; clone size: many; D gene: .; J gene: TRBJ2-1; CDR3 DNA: TGTGCCAGCAGTTACCCCTCCACCGGGGAGCAGTTCTTC; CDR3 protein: CASSYPSTGEQFF
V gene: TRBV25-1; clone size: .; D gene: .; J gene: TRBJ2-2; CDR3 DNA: TGTGCCAGCAGAAAGGGGTTCGACACCGGGGAGCTGTTTTTT; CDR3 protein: CASRKGFDTGELFF
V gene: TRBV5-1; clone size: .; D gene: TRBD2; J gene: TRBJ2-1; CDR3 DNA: TGCGCCAGCAGCCGCACTAGCGATAGAGACTACAATGAGCAGTTCTTC; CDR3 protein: CASSRTSDRDYNEQFF
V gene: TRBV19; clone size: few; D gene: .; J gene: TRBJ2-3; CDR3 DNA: TGTGCCAGTACTAGGGGGGCGCGCCGCACAGATACGCAGTATTTT; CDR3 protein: CASTRGARRTDTQYF
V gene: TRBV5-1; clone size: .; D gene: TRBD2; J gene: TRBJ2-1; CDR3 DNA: TGCGCCAGCAGCTTGGGTCGGGGGGTCGGTGAGCAGTTCTTC; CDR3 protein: CASSLGRGVGEQFF
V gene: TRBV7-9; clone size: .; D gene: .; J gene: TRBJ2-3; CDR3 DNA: TGTGCCAGCAGCCCAAGCGGATATGCGCAGTATTTT; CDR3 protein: CASSPSGYAQYF
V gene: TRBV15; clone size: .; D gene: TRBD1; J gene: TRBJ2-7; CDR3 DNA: TGTGCCACCAGCAGGGACAGGGTTAACTACGAGCAGTACTTC; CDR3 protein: CATSRDRVNYEQYF
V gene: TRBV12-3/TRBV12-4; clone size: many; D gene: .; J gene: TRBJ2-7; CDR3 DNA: TGTGCCAGCAGTTCCTCGGACAGTTACTCCTACGAGCAGTACTTC; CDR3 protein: CASSSSDSYSYEQYF
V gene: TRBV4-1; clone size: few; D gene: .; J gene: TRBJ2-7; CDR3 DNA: TGCGCCAGCAGCCCTCGGGGCGGAGGTTCCTACGAGCAGTACTTC; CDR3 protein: CASSPRGGGSYEQYF
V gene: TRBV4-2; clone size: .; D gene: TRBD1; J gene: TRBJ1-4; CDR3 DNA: TGTGCCAGCAGCCAAGCAGGGGGCGAAAAACTGTTTTTT; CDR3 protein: CASSQAGGEKLFF
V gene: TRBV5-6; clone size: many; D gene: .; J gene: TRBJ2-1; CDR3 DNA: TGTGCCAGCAGCTTGGTCAGGGCGGAGGATGAGCAGTTCTTC; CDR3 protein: CASSLVRAEDEQFF
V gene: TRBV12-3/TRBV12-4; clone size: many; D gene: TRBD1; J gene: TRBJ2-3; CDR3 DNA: TGTGCCAGCAGTTTTTACAGGGGGTATACAGATACGCAGTATTTT; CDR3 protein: CASSFYRGYTDTQYF
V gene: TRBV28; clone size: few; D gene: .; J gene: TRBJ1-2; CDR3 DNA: TGTGCCAGCAGTGTAGTTAACTATGGCTACACCTTC; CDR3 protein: CASSVVNYGYTF
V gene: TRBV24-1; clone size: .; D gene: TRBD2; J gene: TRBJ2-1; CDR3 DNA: TGTGCCACCAGTGACCTCCCTAGCGGGGGGACCAATGAGCAGTTCTTC; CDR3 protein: CATSDLPSGGTNEQFF
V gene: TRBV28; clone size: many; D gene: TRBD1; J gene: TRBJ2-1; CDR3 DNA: TGTGCCAGCACCCTCTACCCCCGGACAGGGTACAATGAGCAGTTCTTC; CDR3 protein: CASTLYPRTGYNEQFF
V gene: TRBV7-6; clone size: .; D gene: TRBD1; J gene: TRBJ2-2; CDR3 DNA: TGTGCCAGCAGCTCAGAGGTCTCCTTGACAGGGGTTGCCGGGGAGCTGTTTTTT; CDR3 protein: CASSSEVSLTGVAGELFF
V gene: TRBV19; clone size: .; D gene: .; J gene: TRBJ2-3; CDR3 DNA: TGTGCCAGTAGTACCCCCGGCCTCGGCGAAGGGGATACGCAGTATTTT; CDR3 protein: CASSTPGLGEGDTQYF
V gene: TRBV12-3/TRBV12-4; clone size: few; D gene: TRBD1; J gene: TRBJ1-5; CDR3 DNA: TGTGCCAGCAGCCGCGGGACAGGCTCTCCCAATCAGCCCCAGCATTTT; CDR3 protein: CASSRGTGSPNQPQHF
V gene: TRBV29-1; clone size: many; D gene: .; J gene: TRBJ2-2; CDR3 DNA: TGCAGCGCAAGACTCCGGGCGAGCGGGGAGCTGTTTTTT; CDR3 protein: CSARLRASGELFF
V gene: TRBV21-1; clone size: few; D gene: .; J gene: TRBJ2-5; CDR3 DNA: TGTGCCAGCAGCAAAAGGGAGAGAGTAAAGACCCAGTACTTC; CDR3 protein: CASSKRERVKTQYF
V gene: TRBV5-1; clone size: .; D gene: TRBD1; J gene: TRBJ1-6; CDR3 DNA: TGCGCCAGCAGACGATCCGGGACAGGGGTAAATTCACCCCTCCACTTT; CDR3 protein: CASRRSGTGVNSPLHF
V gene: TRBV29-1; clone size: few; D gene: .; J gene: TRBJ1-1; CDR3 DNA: TGCAGCGCACAGGGTGTGCCAGGCACTGAAGCTTTCTTT; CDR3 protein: CSAQGVPGTEAFF
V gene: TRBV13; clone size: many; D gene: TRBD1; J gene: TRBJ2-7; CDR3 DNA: TGTGCCAGCAGCTTAGAGGGCGTTGGGGGACAGAGCTCCTACGAGCAGTACTTC; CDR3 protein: CASSLEGVGGQSSYEQYF